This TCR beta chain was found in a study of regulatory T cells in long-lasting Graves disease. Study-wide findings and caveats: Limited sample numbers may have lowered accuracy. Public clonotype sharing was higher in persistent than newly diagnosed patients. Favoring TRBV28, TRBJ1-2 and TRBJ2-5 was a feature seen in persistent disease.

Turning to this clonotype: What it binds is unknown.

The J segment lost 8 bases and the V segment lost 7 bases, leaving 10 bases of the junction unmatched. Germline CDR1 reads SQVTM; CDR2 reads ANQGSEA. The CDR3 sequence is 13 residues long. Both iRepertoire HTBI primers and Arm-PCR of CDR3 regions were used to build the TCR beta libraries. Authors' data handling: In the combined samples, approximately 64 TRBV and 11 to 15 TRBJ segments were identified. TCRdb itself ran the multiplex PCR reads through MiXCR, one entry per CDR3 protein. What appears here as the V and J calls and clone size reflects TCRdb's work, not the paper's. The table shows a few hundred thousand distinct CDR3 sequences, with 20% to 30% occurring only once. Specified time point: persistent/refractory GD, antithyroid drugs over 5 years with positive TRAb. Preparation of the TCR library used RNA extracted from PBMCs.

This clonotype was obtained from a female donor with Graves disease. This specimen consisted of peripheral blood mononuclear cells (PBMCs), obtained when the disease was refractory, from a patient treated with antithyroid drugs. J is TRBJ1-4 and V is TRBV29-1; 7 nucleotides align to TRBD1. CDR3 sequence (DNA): TGCAGCGCCCGACAGGGCGGCATCGAAAAACTGTTTTTT. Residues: CSARQGGIEKLFF.